A single sample is the source of the 28 T cell receptor beta chains below, sequenced in a study of T cells in Graves' hyperthyroidism and ophthalmopathy. Researchers amplified the TCR beta CDR3 regions from RNA transcripts. Primed by the HTBI set, a first-round RT-PCR was run on the TCR CDR3. Via MiXCR, TCRdb re-called the multiplex PCR reads, giving one row per CDR3 protein. This sample has around 340,000 distinct CDR3 sequences, with approximately 15% found just once. The source material was blood. The origin of the receptors is a woman aged 25 to 45 with Graves' hyperthyroidism.

Ten or more counts support this clonotype. The V and J genes are TRBV7-2 and TRBJ2-5; 9 nucleotides align to TRBD2. The junction had 17 bases not matched to a gene; V was cut back by 2 bases and J by 4 bases. CDR3 length: 19 residues. The V gene's germline CDR1 is SGHTA and CDR2 FQGNSA. CDR3 region: CASSLPTRGTREGRETQYF. CDR3 bases: TGTGCCAGCAGCTTACCCACCCGGGGGACGCGGGAGGGCCGAGAGACCCAGTACTTC.

This clonotype was picked up many times. The rearrangement links TRBV28 to TRBJ1-1, with D unclear. This CDR3 region has 18 residues. Germline values: CDR1 MDHEN, CDR2 SYDVKM. V was clipped by 7 bases and J by 8 bases, with 32 bases between them. The CDR3 nucleotides read TGTGCCAGCATCCCCCTACGCGGGGTTGCCGATTTAAATATCGAAGCTTTCTTT. This codes for CASIPLRGVADLNIEAFF.

This clonotype was seen many times. V gene TRBV20-1 combines with J gene TRBJ2-3; D tentatively fits TRBD1 or TRBD2 (5 bases each). This CDR3 is 13 amino acids long. Trimming cost V 6 bases and J 4 bases, with 14 bases left between them. The V gene's germline CDR1 is DFQATT and CDR2 SNEGSKA (reference sequence). CDR3 protein: CSATEGRPDTQYF. In DNA form, the CDR3 reads TGCAGTGCCACCGAGGGACGCCCAGATACGCAGTATTTT.

This clonotype has at least ten counts. The chain links TRBV7-9 to TRBJ2-5; D may match TRBD1 or TRBD2 (6 bases each). Germline V gene lookup returns CDR1 SEHNR and CDR2 FQNEAQ (reference sequence). V lost 4 bases and J 5 bases, leaving 17 bases between the germline ends. The CDR3 extends over 15 amino acids. The CDR3, as DNA: TGTGCCAGCAGCTCTGTACAGGGAGGTGTGGAGACCCAGTACTTC. As protein: CASSSVQGGVETQYF.

In this sample, this clonotype turned up many times. The rearrangement uses TRBV7-2 and TRBJ2-3; D unclear. V was shortened by 1 base and J by 8 bases, with 13 bases between the two germline ends. This CDR3 has 14 residues. Germline CDR1 and CDR2: SGHTA and FQGNSA. The chain's CDR3 is CASSLGGQVGTQYF. The DNA of the CDR3 is TGTGCCAGCAGCTTAGGTGGGCAAGTCGGTACGCAGTATTTT.

In its sample, this clonotype was seen many times. This chain joins TRBV28 and TRBJ1-1; D may be TRBD1 (5 bases). Trimming left V 3 bases short and J 4 bases short, with 9 bases between. The CDR3 is 13 residues long. Germline CDR1 and CDR2: MDHEN and SYDVKM. DNA of the CDR3: TGTGCCAGCAGTTTGGCGAGGGGCACTGAAGCTTTCTTT. Its translation is CASSLARGTEAFF.

This chain connects TRBV9 to TRBJ2-2, with 7 bases identical to TRBD2. CDR1 is SGDLS, CDR2 YYNGEE, per germline. The CDR3 spans 12 residues. The V gene end was trimmed by 3 bases and the J gene end by 15 bases; junction bases not matched to a gene: 8. The DNA for the CDR3 is TGTGCCAGCAGCGCGGGAGGCCGTGGAGTGTTTTTT. This translates into CASSAGGRGVFF.

This clonotype was detected a few times. The CDR3 sequence is CAISESVGEEQYF. The DNA of the CDR3 is TGTGCCATCAGTGAGTCGGTTGGGGAAGAGCAGTACTTC. The genes are TRBV10-3 and TRBJ2-7; the D is unclear. CDR1 and CDR2 from the germline V gene are ENHRY and SYGVKD. CDR3 length: 13 residues. Trimming shortened V by 0 bases and J by 7 bases, and 10 bases separated the two germline ends.

This clonotype was counted ten times or more. The J gene is TRBJ1-5, the V gene TRBV12-3 or TRBV12-4; maybe TRBD1 (5 bases). The CDR3 is 17 residues long. The germline V and J ends were trimmed by 7 bases and 4 bases, with 23 bases remaining between them. In nucleotides, the CDR3 is TGTGCCAGCACCCTCAGGGAGGGAACAGTGCTTAATCAGCCCCAGCATTTT. This translates into CASTLREGTVLNQPQHF.

This clonotype was recorded a few times. The chain carries TRBV6-2 or TRBV6-3 and TRBJ2-1; D is possibly TRBD1 (5 bases). This CDR3 is built from 16 residues. Trimming stripped 2 bases from V and 5 bases from J, with 16 bases between. Germline-derived CDR1 and CDR2 are MNHEY and SVGEGT. CDR3 sequence (DNA): TGTGCCAGCAGTTACGCAGGGTATCGGCACGACAATGAGCAGTTCTTC. Translated, it gives CASSYAGYRHDNEQFF.

This clonotype was observed at least ten times. J is TRBJ1-1 and V is TRBV2; D unclear. The V gene's germline CDR1 is SNHLY and CDR2 FYNNEI. V lost 8 bases and J lost 0, with 16 bases in between. The CDR3 has 15 residues. For the CDR3, the DNA is TGTGCCAGCCCTCCCCGATCCGGCGTGAACACTGAAGCTTTCTTT. It is translated as CASPPRSGVNTEAFF. Filled out from reference TRBV2 and TRBJ1-1, the complete variable domain reads EPEVTQTPSHQVTQMGQEVILRCVPISNHLYFYWYRQILGQKVEFLVSFYNNEISEKSEIFDDQFSVERPDGSNFTLKIRSTKLEDSAMYFCASPPRSGVNTEAFFGQGTRLTVV.

This clonotype was seen ten or more times. The chain recombines TRBV28 with TRBJ2-1; the match to TRBD2 covers 13 bases. The V and J ends lost 7 bases and 10 bases, in that order; junction bases with no gene match: 7. Germline-derived CDR1 and CDR2 are MDHEN and SYDVKM. The CDR3 runs to 14 residues. The CDR3 region has the DNA TGTGCCAGCACCCGGACTAGCGGGAGAAAGGAGCAGTTCTTC. It is translated as CASTRTSGRKEQFF.

This clonotype was found a few times. The chain carries TRBV15 and TRBJ1-6, with TRBD1 identical over 7 bases. CDR3 length equals 16 residues. Germline V gene sequence: CDR1 LNHNV, CDR2 YYDKDF (reference sequence). With V trimmed by 0 bases and J by 8 bases, 7 bases remained unmatched. CDR3: CATSREPGQMDSPLHF. CDR3 bases: TGTGCCACCAGCAGAGAACCGGGACAGATGGATTCACCCCTCCACTTT.

V usage is TRBV18 and J usage is TRBJ1-5; 7 bases are shared with TRBD1. CDR1 and CDR2 from the germline V gene are KGHSH and LQKENI. V was pared by 4 bases and J by 9 bases, with 12 bases of the junction left unmatched. The CDR3 runs 15 residues. The DNA for the CDR3 is TGTGCCAGCTCACGCAAACAGGGGTTGAGTCGGCCCCAGCATTTT. Translating it yields CASSRKQGLSRPQHF. The whole variable domain, remainder taken from reference TRBV18 and TRBJ1-5, is NAGVMQNPRHLVRRRGQEARLRCSPMKGHSHVYWYRQLPEEGLKFMVYLQKENIIDESGMPKERFSAEFPKEGPSILRIQQVVRGDSAAYFCASSRKQGLSRPQHFGDGTRLSIL.

The chain employs TRBV6-9 and TRBJ2-7; no clear D. This CDR3 contains 15 residues. The V end was cut by 3 bases, the J end by 7 bases, with 19 bases between. The germline gives CDR1 MNHGY, CDR2 SVAAGI. CDR3 coding DNA: TGTGCCAGCAGTTACACAGACTGGGGAATCGGGGAGCAGTACTTC. Translating gives CASSYTDWGIGEQYF.

There are many counts of this clonotype. The chain employs TRBV19 and TRBJ1-5; D ambiguous. Germline V CDR1 and CDR2: LNHDA, SQIVND (reference sequence). This CDR3 spans 13 amino acids. V gave up 3 bases and J gave up 3 bases, with 6 bases separating them. CDR3 sequence: CASSISLNQPQHF. As DNA, the CDR3 is TGTGCCAGTAGTATCAGTCTCAATCAGCCCCAGCATTTT.

This clonotype has a count of ten or more. The rearrangement joins TRBV11-2 to TRBJ2-3; 7 bases are a match to TRBD2. The CDR3 loop spans 16 amino acids. The germline CDR1 and CDR2 sequences are SGHAT and FQNNGV. The J segment lost 4 bases and the V segment lost 5 bases, leaving 12 bases of the junction unmatched. The CDR3, as DNA: TGTGCCAGCAGCCAGAGTACCTGGCGGGAGTCAGATACGCAGTATTTT. Its protein is CASSQSTWRESDTQYF.

This sequence joins TRBV12-3 or TRBV12-4 and TRBJ1-4; tentatively, D is TRBD1 (5 bases). The CDR3 extends over 14 amino acids. Deletions cut 7 bases from V and 2 bases from J, with 11 bases between. The CDR3 nucleotides read TGTGCCAGCACCCCCTCAGGGACTAATGAAAAACTGTTTTTT. This encodes CASTPSGTNEKLFF.

V gene TRBV29-1 combines with J gene TRBJ1-1, with D hard to call. V was shortened by 7 bases and J by 0 bases, with 6 bases between the two germline ends. This CDR3 has 11 amino acids. Germline-derived CDR1 and CDR2 are SQVTM and ANQGSEA. The CDR3 spells CSATVNTEAFF. CDR3 nucleotide sequence: TGCAGCGCCACAGTGAACACTGAAGCTTTCTTT. Complete variable domain (other parts from reference TRBV29-1 and TRBJ1-1): SAVISQKPSRDICQRGTSLTIQCQVDSQVTMMFWYRQQPGQSLTLIATANQGSEATYESGFVIDKFPISRPNLTFSTLTVSNMSPEDSSIYLCSATVNTEAFFGQGTRLTVV.

This clonotype was found many times. This chain joins TRBV12-3 or TRBV12-4 and TRBJ2-2; D is tentatively TRBD1 or TRBD2 (5 bases each). Trimming pared 5 bases from V and 4 bases from J, leaving 11 bases between. This CDR3 contains 14 residues. CDR3 sequence: CASSRDDFTGELFF. CDR3 in DNA: TGTGCCAGCAGTCGGGACGATTTCACCGGGGAGCTGTTTTTT.

This clonotype was seen ten or more times. The V gene is TRBV12-3 or TRBV12-4, the J gene TRBJ2-1; D is unresolved. The CDR3 totals 13 residues. V was clipped by 6 bases and J by 6 bases, with 12 bases between them. The CDR3 reads CASSLRLFNEQFF. DNA of the CDR3: TGTGCCAGCAGCCTTCGTCTTTTCAATGAGCAGTTCTTC.

A few counts support this clonotype. A much more abundant neighbour one base away suggests this may be a read error. The CDR3 carries no conserved terminal phenylalanine or tryptophan, so it likely arises from a read error. This chain links TRBV11-3 with TRBJ2-7; a possible D gene is TRBD2 (6 bases). V gave up 5 bases and J gave up 2 bases, with 10 bases separating them. The CDR3 totals 13 residues. Germline CDR1 and CDR2: SGHNT and YENEEA. The CDR3 reads CASSPGGAYEQYS. The DNA for the CDR3 is TGTGCCAGCAGCCCCGGGGGTGCCTACGAGCAGTACTCC.

The rearrangement uses TRBV12-3 or TRBV12-4 and TRBJ2-7; D may be TRBD2 (5 bases). This CDR3 is 17 amino acids long. The V end lost 0 bases, the J end lost 2 bases, and 17 bases lay between the germline ends. Here the CDR3 DNA reads TGTGCCAGCAGTTTAGCTCCCCTCCCCGGGGTAACCTACGAGCAGTACTTC. This codes for CASSLAPLPGVTYEQYF.

This clonotype was recorded many times. V usage is TRBV12-3 or TRBV12-4 and J usage is TRBJ1-5; no reliable D call. CDR3 length equals 13 residues. With 7 bases removed from V and 5 bases from J, the gap between germline ends came to 12 bases. The CDR3 is CASTGRGDQPQHF. The CDR3 nucleotides are TGTGCCAGCACCGGGCGTGGGGATCAGCCCCAGCATTTT.

The chain carries TRBV5-1 and TRBJ2-2; possibly TRBD1 for D (6 bases). Germline V lookup: CDR1 SGHRS, CDR2 YFSETQ. The CDR3 has 17 amino acids. V was clipped by 3 bases and J by 6 bases, with 21 bases between them. The CDR3 sequence: CASSSGVGAGLAGELFF. The DNA for the CDR3 is TGCGCCAGCAGCTCCGGAGTGGGGGCCGGGCTCGCCGGGGAGCTGTTTTTT.

This clonotype appeared many times. The V gene is TRBV12-3 or TRBV12-4, the J gene TRBJ2-1; 12 bases match TRBD2. J lost 8 bases, V lost 5 bases, and 10 bases had no gene match. This CDR3 spans 16 amino acids. The CDR3 region is CASSVSSGRAGDEQFF. In DNA form, the CDR3 reads TGTGCCAGCAGTGTTTCTAGCGGGAGGGCCGGCGATGAGCAGTTCTTC.

J is TRBJ2-1 and V is TRBV20-1; D uncertain. Germline V gene data show CDR1 as DFQATT and CDR2 as SNEGSKA (reference sequence). This CDR3 contains 15 residues. Trimming took 8 bases from V and 5 from J, leaving 22 bases between them. CDR3 bases: TGCAGTCCTCAGGAAGCACCGGCTTTGAACAATGAGCAGTTCTTC. Translated: CSPQEAPALNNEQFF.

This clonotype was observed a handful of times. The chain has TRBV6-1 and TRBJ2-7, with 9 bases lining up with TRBD2. Germline assignment: CDR1 MNHNS and CDR2 SASEGT. This CDR3 is built from 15 residues. Unmatched junction bases numbered 10, after V lost 6 bases and J lost 4 bases. CDR3 protein: CASRLSGSPEYEQYF. The DNA for the CDR3 is TGTGCCAGCAGACTTAGCGGGAGCCCCGAATACGAGCAGTACTTC.